This is a list of T cell receptor beta chains from one sample in a study of cytomegalovirus exposure and HLA in healthy donors. Here immunoSEQ multiplex PCR was the method, and the copy in TCRdb shows in-frame clones only, minus some. This sample has tens of thousands of clones; just over 85% occur once, and the top ten carry about an eighth. The source material was PBMCs. Every receptor here comes from a woman aged 40 to 50 in good health and CMV-seropositive. Each CDR3 is given with its conserved first and last residue. D genes are given only for firm matches. The size entry is marked missing in some rows and otherwise reads once, few, many or a size class.

clone_size	cdr3_length	j_call	d_call	v_call	cdr3_aa	cdr3_nt
-	14	TRBJ1-1	TRBD1	TRBV7-2	CASSPGQGNTEAFF	TGTGCCAGCAGCCCGGGACAGGGAAACACTGAAGCTTTCTTT
few	14	TRBJ1-2	TRBD1	TRBV5-4	CASSLQGANYGYTF	TGTGCCAGCAGCTTGCAGGGGGCTAACTATGGCTACACCTTC
-	13	TRBJ1-2	-	TRBV18	CASSPQGDYGYTF	TGTGCCAGCTCACCTCAAGGGGATTATGGCTACACCTTC
-	14	TRBJ1-2	-	TRBV7-9	CASSLEGRQSGYTF	TGTGCCAGCAGCTTAGAAGGCCGACAGAGTGGCTACACCTTC
-	16	TRBJ2-5	TRBD2	TRBV7-6	CASSPRGGAPQETQYF	TGTGCCAGCAGCCCCCGGGGGGGGGCCCCCCAAGAGACCCAGTACTTC
-	15	TRBJ2-3	-	TRBV7-2	CASSLVGAQTDTQYF	TGTGCCAGCAGCTTAGTAGGGGCCCAAACAGATACGCAGTATTTT
-	12	TRBJ2-3	-	TRBV7-2	CASSFDRGTQYF	TGTGCCAGCAGCTTCGACCGAGGGACGCAGTATTTT
once	13	TRBJ2-7	TRBD1	TRBV27	CASTGQGSYEQYF	TGTGCCAGCACTGGACAGGGTAGTTACGAGCAGTACTTC
-	15	TRBJ1-2	-	TRBV16	CASSQGHSDTYGYTF	TGTGCCAGCAGCCAGGGGCACTCAGATACCTATGGCTACACCTTC
-	14	TRBJ2-5	-	TRBV9	CAALTRDNQETQYF	TGTGCCGCCCTCACTCGGGACAACCAAGAGACCCAGTACTTC
few	16	TRBJ2-3	TRBD2	TRBV6-4	CASSEASGGATDTQYF	TGTGCCAGCAGTGAGGCTAGCGGGGGGGCCACAGATACGCAGTATTTT
-	12	TRBJ1-6	-	TRBV27	CASRAGQSPLHF	TGTGCCAGCAGGGCAGGGCAATCACCCCTCCACTTT
-	11	TRBJ2-7	-	TRBV6-1	CASSVAREQYF	TGTGCCAGCAGTGTAGCGAGGGAGCAGTACTTC
-	16	TRBJ2-7	-	TRBV7-3	CASRPTSSDRPYEQYF	TGTGCCAGCAGGCCGACTTCATCCGACAGGCCCTACGAGCAGTACTTC
-	14	TRBJ1-3	-	TRBV5-1	CASSLGGAGNTIYF	TGCGCCAGCAGCTTGGGCGGAGCTGGAAACACCATATATTTT
-	14	TRBJ2-5	TRBD2	TRBV7-3	CASSSGSGGETQYF	TGTGCCAGCAGCTCGGGCAGCGGGGGCGAGACCCAGTACTTC
-	15	TRBJ1-5	TRBD1	TRBV27	CASREQGAWNQPQHF	TGTGCCAGCAGGGAACAGGGGGCCTGGAATCAGCCCCAGCATTTT
-	13	TRBJ1-1	TRBD1	TRBV29-1	CSVADRGNTEAFF	TGCAGCGTTGCTGACAGGGGGAACACTGAAGCTTTCTTT
-	15	TRBJ1-2	TRBD1	TRBV4-1	CASSPADRGLYGYTF	TGCGCCAGCAGCCCCGCGGACAGGGGGCTTTATGGCTACACCTTC
-	14	TRBJ1-4	TRBD1	TRBV28	CASSLGTGYEKLFF	TGTGCCAGCAGTCTCGGGACAGGGTATGAAAAACTGTTTTTT
few	12	TRBJ1-1	-	TRBV6-6	CASSYRDLPSFF	TGTGCCAGCAGTTACAGGGACTTACCCTCGTTCTTT
-	12	TRBJ1-1	TRBD1	TRBV5-5	CASGNRGTEAFF	TGTGCCAGCGGAAACAGGGGCACTGAAGCTTTCTTT
-	12	TRBJ1-2	-	TRBV27	CATREYQNGYTF	TGTGCCACTCGGGAGTATCAGAATGGCTACACCTTC
-	16	TRBJ2-1	TRBD2	TRBV7-2	CASSFEGTSGGPRQFF	TGTGCCAGCAGCTTCGAGGGCACTAGCGGGGGGCCGAGGCAGTTCTTC
-	14	TRBJ2-5	TRBD2	TRBV28	CASGERGGEETQYF	TGTGCCAGCGGGGAGCGGGGGGGAGAAGAGACCCAGTACTTC
once	18	TRBJ1-6	-	TRBV5-5	CASSLDAGRMATGSPLHF	TGTGCCAGCAGCTTGGATGCAGGGCGTATGGCTACAGGTTCACCCCTCCACTTT
once	13	TRBJ1-2	TRBD1	TRBV4-1	CASSQRQGGGYTF	TGCGCCAGCAGCCAACGACAGGGCGGCGGCTACACCTTC
-	16	TRBJ2-3	TRBD2	TRBV9	CASSLAAGGPTDTQYF	TGTGCCAGCAGCCTAGCGGCGGGGGGCCCTACAGATACGCAGTATTTT
-	17	TRBJ2-1	TRBD2	TRBV19	CASSTPGLAGVNNEQFF	TGTGCCAGTAGTACCCCGGGACTAGCGGGGGTCAACAATGAGCAGTTCTTC
-	13	TRBJ2-2	TRBD2	TRBV6-4	CASSPREGGELFF	TGTGCCAGCAGCCCAAGGGAGGGCGGGGAGCTGTTTTTT
few	15	TRBJ1-1	-	TRBV5-3	CARSLGTNMNTEAFF	TGTGCCAGAAGCTTGGGTACCAACATGAACACTGAAGCTTTCTTT
once	11	TRBJ2-5	-	TRBV30	CAWSLQETQYF	TGTGCCTGGAGCCTCCAAGAGACCCAGTACTTC
-	15	TRBJ2-2	TRBD2	TRBV27	CASSETSGGTGELFF	TGTGCCAGCAGCGAGACTAGCGGGGGAACGGGGGAGCTGTTTTTT
-	15	TRBJ2-5	TRBD2	TRBV7-9	CASSSGLAGAETQYF	TGTGCCAGCAGCTCAGGACTAGCGGGGGCCGAGACCCAGTACTTC
-	11	TRBJ1-2	-	TRBV29-1	CSALGTCGYTF	TGCAGCGCCTTGGGGACATGCGGCTACACCTTC
-	15	TRBJ1-1	-	TRBV5-6	CASSTPERRNTEAFF	TGTGCCAGCAGCACCCCGGAGAGGCGAAACACTGAAGCTTTCTTT
-	15	TRBJ1-6	-	TRBV10-3	CAISGGTATNSPLHF	TGTGCCATCAGCGGAGGGACGGCCACAAATTCACCCCTCCACTTT
few	11	TRBJ2-7	TRBD1	TRBV6-6	CASSYPDRVNF	TGTGCCAGCAGTTATCCGGACAGGGTTAACTTC
-	16	TRBJ1-3	-	TRBV7-9	CASSTSGSYSGNTIYF	TGTGCCAGCAGCACCTCGGGATCCTACTCTGGAAACACCATATATTTT
-	17	TRBJ2-5	TRBD2	TRBV10-3	CAISEGTTSGGGETQYF	TGTGCCATCAGTGAGGGGACAACTAGCGGGGGAGGGGAGACCCAGTACTTC
-	13	TRBJ1-4	TRBD1	TRBV19	CATNDRGGEKLFF	TGTGCCACAAACGACAGGGGAGGTGAAAAACTGTTTTTT
-	15	TRBJ1-6	-	TRBV6-5	CASSLEVSHNSPLHF	TGTGCCAGCAGCCTCGAGGTCTCCCATAATTCACCCCTCCACTTT
few	16	TRBJ2-1	-	TRBV4-3	CASSQDAAVAYNEQFF	TGCGCCAGCAGCCAAGACGCGGCGGTCGCCTACAATGAGCAGTTCTTC
-	13	TRBJ1-2	TRBD1	TRBV29-1	CSATGTSNYGYTF	TGCAGCGCGACAGGGACCTCTAACTATGGCTACACCTTC
-	17	TRBJ2-4	-	TRBV11-2	CASSLVRWGQVENIQYF	TGTGCCAGCAGCTTAGTACGCTGGGGGCAGGTCGAAAACATTCAGTACTTC
-	14	TRBJ1-2	-	TRBV2	CASSEVTVSYGYTF	TGTGCCAGCAGTGAAGTAACAGTCTCCTATGGCTACACCTTC
-	13	TRBJ1-5	-	TRBV18	CASSPQQDQPQHF	TGTGCCAGCTCACCTCAACAGGATCAGCCCCAGCATTTT
-	16	TRBJ2-1	TRBD2	TRBV30	CAWKVAGGSTSNEQFF	TGTGCCTGGAAAGTAGCGGGGGGGTCAACGAGTAATGAGCAGTTCTTC
-	15	TRBJ1-5	-	TRBV6-5	CASSPSAGMVQPQHF	TGTGCCAGCAGCCCCAGTGCAGGGATGGTTCAGCCCCAGCATTTT
once	13	TRBJ1-5	-	TRBV7-9	CASSFSLNQPQHF	TGTGCCAGCAGCTTCTCCCTTAATCAGCCCCAGCATTTT
-	15	TRBJ2-7	-	TRBV19	CASSIGLGGTYEQYF	TGTGCCAGTAGTATCGGTCTTGGGGGCACTTACGAGCAGTACTTC
-	13	TRBJ1-1	-	TRBV18	CASSPRGSTEAFF	TGTGCCAGCTCACCAAGGGGTTCCACTGAAGCTTTCTTT
-	15	TRBJ2-1	TRBD2	TRBV10-3	CAISGGSGVNNEQFF	TGTGCCATCAGTGGGGGTAGCGGGGTTAACAATGAGCAGTTCTTC